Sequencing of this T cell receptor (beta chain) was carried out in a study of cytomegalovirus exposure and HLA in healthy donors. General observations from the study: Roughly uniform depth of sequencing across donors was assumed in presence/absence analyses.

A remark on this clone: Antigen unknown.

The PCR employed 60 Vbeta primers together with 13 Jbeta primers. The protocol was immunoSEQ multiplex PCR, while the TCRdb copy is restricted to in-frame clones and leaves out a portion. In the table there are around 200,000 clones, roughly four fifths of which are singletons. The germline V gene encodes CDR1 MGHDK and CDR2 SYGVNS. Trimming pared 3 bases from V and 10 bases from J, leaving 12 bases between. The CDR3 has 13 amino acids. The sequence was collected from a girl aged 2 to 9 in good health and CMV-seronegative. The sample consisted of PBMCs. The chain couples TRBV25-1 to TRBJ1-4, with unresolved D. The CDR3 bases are TGTGCCAGCAGTGAGGGTCCGGAGGGAAAACTGTTTTTT. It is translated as CASSEGPEGKLFF.